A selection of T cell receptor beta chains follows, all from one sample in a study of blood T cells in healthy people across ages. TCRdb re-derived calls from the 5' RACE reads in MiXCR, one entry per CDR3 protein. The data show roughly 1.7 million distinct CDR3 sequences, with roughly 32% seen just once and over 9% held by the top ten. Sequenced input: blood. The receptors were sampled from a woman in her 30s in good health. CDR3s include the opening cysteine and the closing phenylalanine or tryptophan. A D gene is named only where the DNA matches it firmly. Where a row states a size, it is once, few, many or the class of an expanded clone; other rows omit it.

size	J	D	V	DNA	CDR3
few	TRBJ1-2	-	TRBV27	TGTGCCAGCAGTTTGAGTGCCCAGGGGCCTACTAACTATGGCTACACCTTC	CASSLSAQGPTNYGYTF
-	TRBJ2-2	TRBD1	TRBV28	TGTGCCAGCAGTTTATCTTTTGGCAGGGGGCGCACCGGGGAGCTGTTTTTT	CASSLSFGRGRTGELFF
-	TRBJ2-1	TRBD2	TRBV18	TGTGCTAGCTCACCGTTGAGACTAGCAGACAATGAGCAGTTCTTC	CASSPLRLADNEQFF
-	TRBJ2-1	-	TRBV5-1	TGCGCCAGCAGCTCCCTATCCGGGACAGAGCAGTTCTTC	CASSSLSGTEQFF
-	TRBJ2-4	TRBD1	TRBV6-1	TGTGCCAGCAGTTCCACCCGGGGACAGGGAGTGCGGGAGCAGTACTTC	CASSSTRGQGVREQYF
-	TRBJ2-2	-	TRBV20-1	TGCAGTGCTAGAGTGTGGGAGCACGGGGAGCGGTTTTTT	CSARVWEHGERFF
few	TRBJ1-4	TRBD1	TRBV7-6	TGTGCCAGCAGCTTTGGACAGGGGATCCTTGAAAAACTGTTTTTT	CASSFGQGILEKLFF
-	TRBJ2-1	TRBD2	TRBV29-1	TGCAGCGTTGAAGGACTCGGGACTAGCGGCCTCCATACCCCCAAATACAATGAGCAGTTCTTC	CSVEGLGTSGLHTPKYNEQFF
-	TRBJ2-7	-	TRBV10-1	TGCGCCAGCAGTGATGGCAGATTCCCCTACGAGCAGTACTTC	CASSDGRFPYEQYF
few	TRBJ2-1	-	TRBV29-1	TGCAGCGTTGGGTGGGATGAGCAGTTCTTC	CSVGWDEQFF
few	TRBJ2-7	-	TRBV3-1	TGTGCCAGCAGCCAAGCGGGAGGGGGCCACGAGCAGTACTTC	CASSQAGGGHEQYF
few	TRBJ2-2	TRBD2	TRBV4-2	TGTGCCAGCAGCCAAGAGGGGACTAGTGGTGTGGAGCTGTTTTTT	CASSQEGTSGVELFF
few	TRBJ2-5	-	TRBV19	TGTGCCAGTAGGACGAGTGGGAGAGAGACCCAGTACTTC	CASRTSGRETQYF
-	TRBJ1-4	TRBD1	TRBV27	TGTGCCAGCGGACAGGGGTTTGAAAAACTGTTTTTT	CASGQGFEKLFF
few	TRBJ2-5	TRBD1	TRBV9	TGTGCCAGCAGCGTAACAGGGGGCGCGTCTGGGACCCAGTACTTC	CASSVTGGASGTQYF
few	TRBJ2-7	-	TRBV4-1	TGCGCCAGCAGCCGATTAATCTCAAGCTCCTACGAGCAGTACTTC	CASSRLISSSYEQYF
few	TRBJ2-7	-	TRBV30	TGTGCCTGGGAGGGGCAGACGAAAGCCGAGCAGTACTTC	CAWEGQTKAEQYF
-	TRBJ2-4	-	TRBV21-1	TGTGCCAGCAGCATATGGGGTCAGCAGTACTTC	CASSIWGQQYF
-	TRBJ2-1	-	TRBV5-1	TGCGCCAGCAGCAGCCCACTCAGGGGTAGTTCCTACAATGAGCAGTTCTTC	CASSSPLRGSSYNEQFF
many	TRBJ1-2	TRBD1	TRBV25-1	TGTGCCAGCAGTGATAAATCGACAGGGTATGGCTACACCTTC	CASSDKSTGYGYTF
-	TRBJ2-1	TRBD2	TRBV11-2	TGTGCCAGCAGCCCTCGTCCGGGAGGGCCGGATGAGCAGTTCTTC	CASSPRPGGPDEQFF
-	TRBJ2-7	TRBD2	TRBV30	TGTGCCTGGGGCCGACTAGCGTCCGAGCAGTACTTC	CAWGRLASEQYF
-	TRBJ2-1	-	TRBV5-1	TGCGCCAGCAGCTTCACTTGCAATGAGCAGTTCTTC	CASSFTCNEQFF
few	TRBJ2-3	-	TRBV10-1	TGCGCCAGCAGTGAGGCGGGGACGAGAGATACGCAGTATTTT	CASSEAGTRDTQYF